This record concerns one T cell receptor (beta chain) sequence. Its antigen is unknown. The table came from immunoSEQ multiplex PCR; TCRdb's copy has only in-frame clones and leaves some out. The sample gives tens of thousands of clones, around 74% of which show up once; about 4.9% is in the top ten. The V gene lost 5 bases and the J gene lost 5 bases, with 13 bases spanning the gap. The germline V gene encodes CDR1 SGHVS and CDR2 FNYEAQ. The CDR3 is 13 residues long. The data derive from a study of a mutant IDH1 vaccine in newly diagnosed glioma. Time point: week 35, safety follow-up. One vaccine dose held 300 ug of mutant IDH1 20-mer peptide and came with topical imiquimod.

This sample comprised PBMCs, obtained from a glioma patient whose treatment included an IDH1 peptide vaccine. This chain links TRBV7-6 with TRBJ2-7, with D perhaps matching TRBD2 (6 bases). This TCR was recovered from a man aged 50 to 59 with glioma. CDR3 residues: CASSALGGDEQYF. CDR3 sequence (DNA): TGTGCCAGCAGCGCTCTCGGGGGAGACGAGCAGTACTTC.